A single sample is the source of the 31 T cell receptor beta chains below, sequenced in a study of T cells in women clearing cervical HPV infection. Produced via immunoSEQ multiplex PCR; TCRdb's table is partial and in-frame only. The sample includes roughly 30,000 clones. The sequencing input was blood buffy coat. The receptor set was obtained from a woman between 18 and 75 years old with a cervical HPV16 infection that either progressed to CIN3+ or cleared (not recorded which).

With regard to this clone: A junction end diverges from the germline sequence, so it may reflect a read error. The CDR3 extends 3 residues past the end of the read, so its final part is completed from the germline J gene. The rearrangement joins TRBV4-2 to TRBJ1-1; maybe TRBD1 (5 bases). The germline V gene has CDR1 LGHNA and CDR2 YNFKEQ. The CDR3 has 13 residues. CDR3 DNA, as far as it was read: TGCGCCAGCAGCCAAGGAGAGGGGCAGCAA. The encoded protein is CASSQGEGQQ. The CDR3 in its entirety is CASSQGEGQQAFF.

Worth noting for this clone: The read finishes 3 residues shy of the CDR3 end, and the germline J gene is used to complete it. The V call is TRBV10-3, the J call TRBJ1-2; maybe TRBD1 (5 bases). The CDR3 extends over 15 amino acids. The germline gives CDR1 ENHRY, CDR2 SYGVKD. Trimming removed 3 bases at V and 7 bases at J, with 18 bases between. The CDR3 is CAISDPGEIQGGYTF. The CDR3 bases that were read are TGTGCCATCAGTGATCCCGGTGAGATCCAGGGTGGC.

CDR3 bases read: TGTGCCAGCAGCCGGGGGAAATCTGGGGCCAACGTC. Its protein product is CASSRGKSGANV. From start to end, the CDR3 is CASSRGKSGANVLTF. The chain employs TRBV6-2 or TRBV6-3 and TRBJ2-6; the D gene is possibly TRBD2 (6 bases). The read finishes 3 residues shy of the CDR3 end, and the germline J gene is used to complete it. This CDR3 is built from 15 residues. The germline V gene has CDR1 MNHEY and CDR2 SVGEGT. Trimming pared 6 bases from V and 1 base from J, leaving 10 bases between.

About this clone: The CDR3 extends 3 residues past the end of the read, so its final part is completed from the germline J gene. The genes are TRBV19 and TRBJ2-3, with a tentative D call TRBD1 (6 bases). The CDR3 runs to 15 residues. Germline CDR1 is LNHDA and CDR2 is SQIVND (reference sequence). Trimming took 3 bases from V and 4 from J, leaving 14 bases between them. The covered CDR3 bases are TGTGCCAGTAGTATTATGACAGGACATTCAGATACG. This encodes CASSIMTGHSDT. From start to end, the CDR3 is CASSIMTGHSDTQYF. Using reference TRBV19 and TRBJ2-3 for the parts outside the CDR3, the full variable domain is DGGITQSPKYLFRKEGQNVTLSCEQNLNHDAMYWYRQDPGQGLRLIYYSQIVNDFQKGDIAEGYSVSREKKESFPLTVTSAQKNPTAFYLCASSIMTGHSDTQYFGPGTRLTVL.

In regard to this clone: The CDR3 extends 3 residues past the end of the read, so its final part is completed from the germline J gene. The chain recombines TRBV6-2 or TRBV6-3 with TRBJ1-5, with TRBD1 matching 9 bases. V was pared by 5 bases and J by 3 bases, with 8 bases of the junction left unmatched. The CDR3 consists of 16 residues. Germline-derived CDR1 and CDR2 are MNHEY and SVGEGT. The CDR3 region is CASSPGDRGTNQPQHF. Incomplete CDR3 DNA: TGTGCCAGCAGTCCCGGAGACAGGGGGACCAATCAGCCC.

A note on this clone: The read terminates 3 residues ahead of where the CDR3 ends, so the germline J gene completes it. The chain recombines TRBV6-1 with TRBJ1-1; possible D gene TRBD1, 5 bases. The CDR3 length is 13 residues. CDR1 and CDR2 (germline): MNHNS, SASEGT. Incomplete CDR3 DNA: TGTGCCAGCAGTGATGGGGACTCCACCAAA. Translated: CASSDGDSTK. The whole CDR3 is CASSDGDSTKAFF.

A remark on this clone: The read ends 3 residues shy of where the CDR3 ends; the end is completed using the germline J gene. The V call is TRBV18, the J call TRBJ1-4; D unresolved. The germline CDR1 and CDR2 sequences are KGHSH and LQKENI. The CDR3 length is 17 residues. Trimming stripped 1 base from V and 3 bases from J, with 15 bases between. The CDR3 sequence: CASSPQTPSGSNEKLFF. Incomplete CDR3 DNA: TGTGCCAGCTCACCACAAACTCCCTCGGGGTCTAATGAAAAA.

Comment on this clone: Read sequence stops 3 residues before the CDR3 end, and the germline J gene provides the missing end. V gene TRBV19 combines with J gene TRBJ1-1, with D possibly TRBD1 on 6 matching bases. The CDR3 totals 14 residues. V was pared by 6 bases and J by 1 base, with 12 bases between. CDR1 and CDR2 (germline): LNHDA, SQIVND (reference sequence). CDR3 DNA (partial): TGTGCCAGTAGCGACGTCAGGGGGAACACTGAA. This encodes CASSDVRGNTE. The complete CDR3 sequence is CASSDVRGNTEAFF.

Points on this clone: The read gets to within 3 residues of the CDR3 end, and the germline J gene fills in the rest. The chain uses TRBV20-1 and TRBJ1-6; 8 bases fit TRBD1. The germline gives CDR1 DFQATT, CDR2 SNEGSKA (reference sequence). V dropped 1 base and J dropped 5; count of bases not matched to a gene: 4. The CDR3 runs 15 residues. Partial CDR3 DNA: TGCAGTGCTAGAGGTCCAGGGGGCGATAATTCACCC. The encoded protein is CSARGPGGDNSP. The CDR3 as a whole reads CSARGPGGDNSPLHF.

Of note for this clone: Read sequence stops 3 residues before the CDR3 end, and the germline J gene provides the missing end. This chain connects TRBV6-1 to TRBJ2-2; the match to TRBD2 covers 9 bases. This CDR3 has 14 amino acids. From germline, CDR1 is MNHNS and CDR2 SASEGT. Losses at the gene ends were 4 bases for V and 3 bases for J; bases not matched to a gene: 0. The CDR3 is CASSGLADTGELFF. The sequenced part of the CDR3 DNA is TGTGCCAGCAGTGGACTAGCGGACACCGGGGAG.

Comments on this clone: The read stops 3 residues short of the end of the CDR3; the missing end is completed from the germline J gene. The chain links TRBV7-2 to TRBJ1-2; TRBD1 agrees at 9 bases. The V and J ends lost 4 bases and 7 bases, in that order; junction bases with no gene match: 10. The CDR3 length is 15 residues. Germline V gene sequence: CDR1 SGHTA, CDR2 FQGNSA. This chain's CDR3 is CASSSPWGQGFGYTF. The DNA read from the CDR3 is TGTGCCAGCAGCTCCCCGTGGGGACAGGGATTTGGC.

As to this clone: The read gets to within 3 residues of the CDR3 end, and the germline J gene fills in the rest. The chain links TRBV5-4 to TRBJ2-7, with TRBD1 identical over 10 bases. Germline CDR1 SGHNT, CDR2 YYREEE (reference sequence). The CDR3 is 15 residues long. J gave up 3 bases and V 2 bases, and 5 bases lay outside the gene matches. The covered CDR3 bases are TGTGCCAGCAGCTTTGGGACAGGGGAGATCTACGAG. It yields the protein CASSFGTGEIYE. From start to end, the CDR3 is CASSFGTGEIYEQYF.

About this clone itself: Read coverage stops 3 residues before the CDR3 terminus; the germline J gene supplies the remainder. J is TRBJ1-1 and V is TRBV7-2, with 7 bases aligning to TRBD1. The germline CDR1 and CDR2 sequences are SGHTA and FQGNSA. The CDR3 loop spans 13 amino acids. Losses at the gene ends were 0 bases for V and 5 bases for J; bases not matched to a gene: 0. CDR3 bases read: TGTGCCAGCAGCTTAGCGGGACAGACTGAA. Translation gives CASSLAGQTE. In full, the CDR3 reads CASSLAGQTEAFF.

As for this clone: The CDR3 end is not reached by the read, which stops 3 residues before it; the germline J gene fills it in. The chain couples TRBV20-1 to TRBJ2-1; 10 bases agree with TRBD2. Germline V CDR1 and CDR2: DFQATT, SNEGSKA (reference sequence). The CDR3 covers 14 residues. With V trimmed by 3 bases and J by 6 bases, 5 bases remained unmatched. CDR3 loop: CSASKRGGVNEQFF. Partial CDR3 DNA: TGCAGTGCTAGTAAGCGGGGGGGCGTCAATGAG.

As concerns this clone: A read error may account for a junction end that differs from germline. Read data end 3 residues before the CDR3 end; the end is taken from the germline J gene. The chain has TRBV7-7 and TRBJ1-5; D is unclear. The CDR3 length is 13 residues. Germline CDR1 is SSHAT and CDR2 is FNYEAQ (reference sequence). CDR3 DNA (partial): TGTGCTAGCAGCCGATCCCTCGGTCAGCCC. This translates into CASSRSLGQP. In full, the CDR3 is CASSRSLGQPQHF.

Concerning this clone itself: Compared with germline, one end of the junction differs, possibly owing to a read error. From the germline J gene comes the end of the CDR3, since the read stops 3 residues before it. The J gene is TRBJ2-3, the V gene TRBV4-2; 10 positions agree with TRBD1. This CDR3 is built from 16 residues. Germline values: CDR1 LGHNA, CDR2 YNFKEQ. CDR3 residues: CASSQELGQGSDTQYF. Incomplete CDR3 DNA: TGCGCCAGCAGCCAAGAACTGGGACAGGGGTCAGATACG.

Concerning this clone: The sequence runs out 3 residues before the end of the CDR3; the remainder is reconstructed from the germline J gene. The rearrangement joins TRBV6-2 or TRBV6-3 to TRBJ2-1; TRBD2 matches 9 bases. Germline assignment: CDR1 MNHEY and CDR2 SVGEGT. After removal of 0 bases from V and 6 bases from J, the junction contained 9 bases not matched to a gene. The CDR3 loop spans 17 amino acids. The CDR3 loop is CASSYSASGEHRNEQFF. The DNA read from the CDR3 is TGTGCCAGCAGTTACTCGGCTAGCGGGGAACACCGCAATGAG.

With regard to this clone: Read coverage stops 3 residues before the CDR3 terminus; the germline J gene supplies the remainder. The gene calls are TRBV15 and TRBJ1-4; D call uncertain. CDR3 size: 15 residues. Between the trimmed V and J ends, which lost 0 bases and 5 bases, there was a span of 10 bases. CDR1 LNHNV and CDR2 YYDKDF come from the germline V gene (reference sequence). The sequenced CDR3 bases are TGTGCCACCAGCAGAGATAAACCCAGGAATGAAAAA. It is translated as CATSRDKPRNEK. The full CDR3 reads CATSRDKPRNEKLFF. Variable domain in full (rest from reference TRBV15 and TRBJ1-4): DAMVIQNPRYQVTQFGKPVTLSCSQTLNHNVMYWYQQKSSQAPKLLFHYYDKDFNNEADTPDNFQSRRPNTSFCFLDIRSPGLGDTAMYLCATSRDKPRNEKLFFGSGTQLSVL.

In the case of this clone: From the germline J gene comes the end of the CDR3, since the read stops 3 residues before it. The chain is built from TRBV5-6 and TRBJ2-5, with a weak D call TRBD2 (6 bases). V shed 5 bases and J shed 4 bases, with 15 bases lying between them. There are 14 residues in the CDR3. Germline CDR1 reads SGHDT; CDR2 reads YYEEEE. The CDR3 DNA, read in part, is TGTGCCAGCAGTTCGACCCGGAGGGCAGAGACC. Its protein is CASSSTRRAET. The whole CDR3 sequence reads CASSSTRRAETQYF.

CDR3 DNA (partial): TGCGCCAGCAGCTCAGGCGGGACTTTCTACAATGAG. This sequence encodes CASSSGGTFYNE. The whole CDR3 sequence is CASSSGGTFYNEQFF. The chain recombines TRBV5-1 with TRBJ2-1; possibly TRBD2 for D (6 bases). The read stops 3 residues short of the end of the CDR3; the missing end is completed from the germline J gene. Germline values: CDR1 SGHRS, CDR2 YFSETQ. The germline V and J ends were trimmed by 3 bases and 3 bases, with 13 bases remaining between them. The CDR3 is 15 amino acids.

Worth noting for this clone: The sequenced fragment ends 3 residues before the CDR3 boundary, so the rest is inferred from the germline J gene. The chain has TRBV20-1 and TRBJ2-3; no clear D gene. CDR1 is DFQATT, CDR2 SNEGSKA, per germline (reference sequence). The CDR3 runs to 12 residues. V dropped 3 bases and J dropped 1 base, with 5 bases sitting between them. The CDR3 here is CSASEGTDTQYF. The DNA read from the CDR3 is TGCAGTGCTAGCGAGGGCACAGATACG.

CDR3 loop: CSARAHTGNTGELFF. The sequenced CDR3 bases are TGCAGTGCTAGAGCTCATACAGGGAACACCGGGGAG. This sequence joins TRBV20-1 and TRBJ2-2; maybe TRBD1 (5 bases). The read stops 3 residues short of the end of the CDR3; the missing end is completed from the germline J gene. The ends were cut back, 1 base at V and 1 base at J, with 10 bases in the middle. CDR3 length: 15 residues. Germline lookup yields CDR1 DFQATT and CDR2 SNEGSKA (reference sequence).

Points on this clone: Read coverage stops 3 residues before the CDR3 terminus; the germline J gene supplies the remainder. The chain carries TRBV7-6 and TRBJ2-1; D may be TRBD1 (6 bases). V was pared by 3 bases and J by 5 bases, with 14 bases between. Germline loops: CDR1 SGHVS, CDR2 FNYEAQ. The CDR3 length is 15 residues. The sequenced part of the CDR3 DNA is TGTGCCAGCAGCTTTTACAGGGTGGAGGACAATGAG. Protein sequence: CASSFYRVEDNE. The CDR3 in full is CASSFYRVEDNEQFF.

Notes on this clone: The read stops 3 residues short of the end of the CDR3; the missing end is completed from the germline J gene. This chain joins TRBV5-1 and TRBJ2-2, with 10 bases aligning to TRBD1. V shed 0 bases and J 5 bases; nucleotides not matched to a gene: 7. Germline CDR1 reads SGHRS; CDR2 reads YFSETQ. CDR3 size: 17 residues. The CDR3: CASSLAEGQGRTGELFF. CDR3 DNA, as far as it was read: TGCGCCAGCAGCTTGGCCGAGGGACAGGGGAGGACCGGGGAG.

A remark on this clone: The read terminates 3 residues before the CDR3 end, so the remaining end is supplied by the germline J gene. The chain combines TRBV30 with TRBJ1-1; TRBD1 might be the D (6 bases). Trimming shortened V by 7 bases and J by 3 bases, and 12 bases separated the two germline ends. This CDR3 has 12 residues. CDR1 and CDR2 from the germline V gene are GTSNPN and SVGIG (reference sequence). Partial CDR3 DNA: TGTGCCTCACAGGGCGATGACACTGAA. The encoded protein is CASQGDDTE. The CDR3 as a whole reads CASQGDDTEAFF.

Comments on this clone: The read ends 3 residues shy of where the CDR3 ends; the end is completed using the germline J gene. V gene TRBV7-2 combines with J gene TRBJ2-5; D remains unclear. Trimming cost V 1 base and J 3 bases, with 9 bases left between them. Germline CDR1 reads SGHTA; CDR2 reads FQGNSA. There are 14 residues in the CDR3. The CDR3 here is CASSLVFRKETQYF. CDR3 bases read: TGTGCCAGCAGCTTAGTATTCAGGAAAGAGACC. Full variable domain (outside the CDR3, taken from reference TRBV7-2 and TRBJ2-5): GAGVSQSPSNKVTEKGKDVELRCDPISGHTALYWYRQSLGQGLEFLIYFQGNSAPDKSGLPSDRFSAERTGGSVSTLTIQRTQQEDSAVYLCASSLVFRKETQYFGPGTRLLVL.

As for this clone: The CDR3 end lies 3 residues beyond the end of the read and is filled in from the germline J gene. This sequence joins TRBV20-1 and TRBJ2-5; 16 bases map to TRBD2. The V segment lost 5 bases and the J segment 4 bases; nucleotides outside the gene matches: 7. The germline CDR1 and CDR2 sequences are DFQATT and SNEGSKA (reference sequence). There are 16 residues in the CDR3. Partial CDR3 DNA: TGCAGTGCTCGACTGGGACTAGCGGGAGGGATAGAGACC. Amino acids: CSARLGLAGGIET. The full CDR3 protein is CSARLGLAGGIETQYF.

With respect to this clone: The observed sequence ends 3 residues before the CDR3 terminus, with the missing tail filled in from the germline J gene. This chain connects TRBV7-3 to TRBJ2-7; 8 bases line up with TRBD1. Germline CDR1 reads SGHTA; CDR2 reads FQGTGA. This CDR3 has 16 residues. The ends lost 1 base at V and 4 bases at J; junction bases unmatched: 9. The CDR3 reads CASSLRIRDRTYEQYF. The sequenced part of the CDR3 DNA is TGTGCCAGCAGCTTAAGGATCCGGGACAGGACATACGAG.

As regards this clone: The CDR3 extends 3 residues past the end of the read, so its final part is completed from the germline J gene. V is TRBV20-1 and J is TRBJ1-1; D might be TRBD1 (5 bases). With 0 bases removed from V and 4 bases from J, the gap between germline ends came to 9 bases. Per the germline V gene, CDR1 is DFQATT and CDR2 is SNEGSKA (reference sequence). The CDR3 extends over 13 amino acids. CDR3 in amino acids: CSARDTQGTEAFF. The CDR3 bases that were read are TGCAGTGCTAGAGACACCCAGGGCACTGAA.

Turning to this clone: The read comes to an end 3 residues before the CDR3 does, leaving the germline J gene to fill in the end. The chain joins TRBV19 to TRBJ2-3; perhaps TRBD2 as D (6 bases). The CDR3 has 18 amino acids. The V end was cut by 3 bases, the J end by 0 bases, with 19 bases between. Germline CDR1 reads LNHDA; CDR2 reads SQIVND (reference sequence). CDR3 bases read: TGTGCCAGTAGTATGGGAACATATCTAGCGACCAGCACAGATACG. Translated, it gives CASSMGTYLATSTDT. The full CDR3 reads CASSMGTYLATSTDTQYF.

Notes on this clone: The read terminates 3 residues ahead of where the CDR3 ends, so the germline J gene completes it. This rearrangement joins TRBV5-6 to TRBJ1-5; TRBD1 matches 8 bases. CDR3 size: 14 residues. Germline V lookup: CDR1 SGHDT, CDR2 YYEEEE. The trim removed 4 bases at V and 4 bases at J, leaving 4 bases unmatched. The sequenced part of the CDR3 DNA is TGTGCCAGCAGCACCCGACAGGGGAATCAGCCC. This encodes CASSTRQGNQP. The full CDR3 is CASSTRQGNQPQHF. The full variable domain, rest sourced from reference TRBV5-6 and TRBJ1-5, is DAGVTQSPTHLIKTRGQQVTLRCSPKSGHDTVSWYQQALGQGPQFIFQYYEEEERQRGNFPDRFSGHQFPNYSSELNVNALLLGDSALYLCASSTRQGNQPQHFGDGTRLSIL.